This TCR beta chain was captured by sequencing in a study of T cells in Graves' hyperthyroidism and ophthalmopathy. At the level of the study: The authors collected peripheral blood at initial diagnosis, before any treatment.

This clonotype was seen ten or more times. The investigators amplified TCR beta CDR3 regions from RNA transcripts. Researchers ran a first-round RT-PCR on the TCR CDR3 using the HTBI primer set. TCRdb re-analysed the multiplex PCR reads in MiXCR, keeping a single row per CDR3 protein. The table lists more than 300,000 distinct CDR3 sequences, roughly 20% of them singletons. From germline, CDR1 is SGHRS and CDR2 YFSETQ. V lost 4 bases, J lost 3 bases, and 6 bases stayed unmatched. This CDR3 is built from 14 residues. Specimen: blood. The TCR originated in a man between 18 and 35 years old with Graves' ophthalmopathy. V usage is TRBV5-1 and J usage is TRBJ1-1; 7 nucleotides match TRBD1. CDR3 sequence (DNA): TGCGCCAGCAGCCGAACAGGGGAATACACTGAAGCTTTCTTT. This gives the protein CASSRTGEYTEAFF.